Below, one TCR beta chain is given with its context. What it recognizes is unknown. The data were produced by immunoSEQ multiplex PCR, yet TCRdb's version contains in-frame clones alone and is incomplete. Of over 100,000 clones in the sample, approximately 90% were seen once. This specimen comes from a study of T cell responses to AZD1222 COVID-19 vaccine. Findings of the study overall: The donor group comprised mostly white British people and more females; the analysis possibly underestimated clonal diversity. At baseline, just a handful of AZD1222 recipients tested seropositive.

Deletions cut 5 bases from V and 4 bases from J, with 9 bases between. CDR1 and CDR2 (germline): GTSNPN, SVGIG (reference sequence). The CDR3 is 12 residues long. The TCR was taken from an adult in good health. This specimen was peripheral blood, taken on day 0 of AZD1222 vaccination. V is TRBV30 and J is TRBJ1-3; no clear D. CDR3 coding DNA: TGTGCCTGGGGTAATGGCGGAAACACCATATATTTT. Amino acids: CAWGNGGNTIYF.